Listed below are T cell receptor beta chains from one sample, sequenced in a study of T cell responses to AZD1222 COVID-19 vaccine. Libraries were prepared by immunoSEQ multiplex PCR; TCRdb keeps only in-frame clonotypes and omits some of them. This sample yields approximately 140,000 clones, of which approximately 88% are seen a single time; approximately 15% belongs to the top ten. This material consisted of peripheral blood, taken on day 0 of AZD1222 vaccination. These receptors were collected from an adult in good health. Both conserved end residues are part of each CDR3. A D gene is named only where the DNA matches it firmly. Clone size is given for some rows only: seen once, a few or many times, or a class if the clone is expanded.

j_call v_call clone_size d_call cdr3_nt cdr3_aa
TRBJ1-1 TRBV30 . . TGTGCCTGGAGTCCCCAGGTGGAGACTGAAGCTTTCTTT CAWSPQVETEAFF
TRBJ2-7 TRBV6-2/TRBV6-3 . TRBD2 TGTGCCAGCAGTGGGGGACTAGCCGAGCAGTACTTC CASSGGLAEQYF
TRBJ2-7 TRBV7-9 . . TGTGCCAGCAGCTCCCAGTACGAGCAGTACTTC CASSSQYEQYF
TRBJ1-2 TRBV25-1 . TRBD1 TGTGCCAGCAGTGATCTCCGGGACAGCCTTAAAGGAGGCTACACCTTC CASSDLRDSLKGGYTF
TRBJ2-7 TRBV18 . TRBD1 TGTGCCAGCTCACCCTCGACAGGGGAATACTACGAGCAGTACTTC CASSPSTGEYYEQYF
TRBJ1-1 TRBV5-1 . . TGCGCCAGCAGCTTGGTCGTATCGGGGCCTAACACTGAAGCTTTCTTT CASSLVVSGPNTEAFF
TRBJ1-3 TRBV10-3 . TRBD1 TGTGCCATCACCAAGACAGGGGGCGGTGGAAACACCATATATTTT CAITKTGGGGNTIYF
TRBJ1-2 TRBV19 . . TGTGCCAGTAATACAGGGAGCGGCTACACCTTC CASNTGSGYTF
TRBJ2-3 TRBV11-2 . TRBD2 TGTGCCAGCAGCTTAGCCGCAGCGGGGGGGGCAGATACGCAGTATTTT CASSLAAAGGADTQYF
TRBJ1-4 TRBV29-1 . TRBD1 TGCAGCGTTGGGACAGGTTCTACAACTAATGAAAAACTGTTTTTT CSVGTGSTTNEKLFF
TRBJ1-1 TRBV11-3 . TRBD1 TGTGCCAGCAGCTTTAGGGTTGGGACAGCTGCTTTCTTT CASSFRVGTAAFF
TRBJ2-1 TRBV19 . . TGTGCCAGTAATAATCCAGGGTTTTTGGAGCAGTTCTTC CASNNPGFLEQFF
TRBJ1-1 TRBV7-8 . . TGTGCCAGCAGCAAGGGCCGAGCCCCCGGGACCTTCCGGGGGGCTTTCTTT CASSKGRAPGTFRGAFF
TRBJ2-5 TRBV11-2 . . TGTGCCAGCAGCTTACTAGAGGCAGACTTGTACCAAGAGACCCAGTACTTC CASSLLEADLYQETQYF
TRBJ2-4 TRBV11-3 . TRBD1 TGTGCCAGCAGCCCGGTAGGGACAGCTACCATAAACATTCAGTACTTC CASSPVGTATINIQYF
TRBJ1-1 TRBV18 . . TGTGCCAGCTCCACGACGGATATGAACACTGAAGCTTTCTTT CASSTTDMNTEAFF
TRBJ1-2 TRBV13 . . TGTGCCAGCAGCTCCAAAGCAGGGAGAGTCTATGGCTACACCTTC CASSSKAGRVYGYTF
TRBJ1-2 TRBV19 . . TGTGCCAGTAGCCCGCAGGGTACCTATGGCTACACCTTC CASSPQGTYGYTF
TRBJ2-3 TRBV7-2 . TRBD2 TGTGCCAGCAGCCCCTCTCCTAGCGGGGGGTTAAATACGCAGTATTTT CASSPSPSGGLNTQYF
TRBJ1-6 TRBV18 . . TGTGCCAGCTCACCAGTACAGTCAAATAATTCACCCCTCCACTTT CASSPVQSNNSPLHF
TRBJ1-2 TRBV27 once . TGTGCCAGCAGTATCAGGGGAGGGGCCGGCTATGGCTACACCTTC CASSIRGGAGYGYTF
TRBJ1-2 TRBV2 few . TGTGCCGGATACGGGTTACGACTAGGGGGCTACACCTTC CAGYGLRLGGYTF
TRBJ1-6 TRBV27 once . TGTGCCAGCAGCTGGACAGTCGTTGGCCATGAATCACCCCTCCACTTT CASSWTVVGHESPLHF
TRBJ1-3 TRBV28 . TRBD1 TGTGCCAGCAGTTTCCCCCTGACAGGGAGGGCGGGAAACACCATATATTTT CASSFPLTGRAGNTIYF
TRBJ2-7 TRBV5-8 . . TGTGCCAGCAGCTTGGTAAGCTCCTACGAGCAGTACTTC CASSLVSSYEQYF
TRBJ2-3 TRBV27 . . TGTGCCAGCAGTGCGTTCATCCTAGCGAACACAGATACGCAGTATTTT CASSAFILANTDTQYF
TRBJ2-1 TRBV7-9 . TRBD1 TGTGCCAGCAGCTTAGGGGGCACAGGGGGCGTTTTAAGTGAGCAGTTCTTC CASSLGGTGGVLSEQFF
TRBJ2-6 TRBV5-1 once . TGCGCCAGCAGCGCGGCGTCGAGTCGGTCTGGGGCCAACGTCCTGACTTTC CASSAASSRSGANVLTF
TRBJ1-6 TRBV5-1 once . TGCGCCAGCAGCTTGGTGGAGGGAGTTTCACCCCTCCACTTT CASSLVEGVSPLHF
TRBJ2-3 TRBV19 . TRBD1 TGTGCCAGTAGTGCCCGCGACAGGGACACAGATACGCAGTATTTT CASSARDRDTDTQYF
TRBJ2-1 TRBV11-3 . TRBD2 TGTGCCAGCAGCCGCGGGGGGGCCAGCTCCTACAATGAGCAGTTCTTC CASSRGGASSYNEQFF
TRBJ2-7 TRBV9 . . TGTGCCAGCAGCGCGAACTCACAGGGTACCTACGAGCAGTACTTC CASSANSQGTYEQYF
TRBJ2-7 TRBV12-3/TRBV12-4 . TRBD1 TGTGCCAGCCGGACAGGGACGTTGTACGAGCAGTACTTC CASRTGTLYEQYF
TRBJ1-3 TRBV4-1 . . TGCGCCAGCAGCTCGCCCGACCGAGACCCTGGAAACACCATATATTTT CASSSPDRDPGNTIYF
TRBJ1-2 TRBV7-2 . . TGTGCCAGCAGCTTAGCGGCAGGGAACTATGGCTACACCTTC CASSLAAGNYGYTF
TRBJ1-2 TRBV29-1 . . TGCAGCGTTGAAGAAGCACACGGAACCTATGGCTACACCTTC CSVEEAHGTYGYTF